This T cell receptor (beta chain) comes out of a study of cytomegalovirus exposure and HLA in healthy donors. In the PCR, 60 Vbeta and 13 Jbeta primers were used. Only in-frame clones appear in the TCRdb table, and some are missing; sequencing was by immunoSEQ multiplex PCR. Of about 150,000 clones in the sample, over 75% are singletons; the top ten hold roughly 5.9%. Notes on this clone: The antigen is undetermined.

General study results and limits: What a later analysis showed was that several of the most significant clusters appeared linked to common viral pathogens. After further analysis at a later stage, 16,951 TCR beta sequences were associated with HLA alleles at 0.05 false discovery rate. The majority of TCR sequences were rare, yet some public TCRs appeared in many donors. TCR beta V- and J-gene trimming, according to a later analysis, was linked to a missense DCLRE1C variant.

This clonotype originated in a woman between 40 and 55 years old in good health and CMV-seropositive. Sequencing was performed on PBMCs.

Here the CDR3 DNA reads TGTGCCAGCAGTGAGGCTGGACAGGGGGCAGGAGGCTACACCTTC. It specifies CASSEAGQGAGGYTF. V and J are TRBV2 and TRBJ1-2; 11 positions agree with TRBD1. This CDR3 comprises 15 residues. Germline V gene data show CDR1 as SNHLY and CDR2 as FYNNEI. V shed 3 bases and J 8 bases; nucleotides not matched to a gene: 8.